The 5 T cell receptor beta chains below come from one sample, sequenced in a study of T cells in pancreatic ductal adenocarcinoma. Clones were sequenced by immunoSEQ multiplex PCR, and TCRdb holds only the in-frame ones, with some missing. The profile covers 97,000 or so clones, with over 90% appearing a single time and roughly 3% taken by the ten largest. The selected patients with pancreatic ductal adenocarcinoma had surgery but no neoadjuvant therapy. Sequenced material: PBMCs. The receptors come from a human donor with pancreatic ductal adenocarcinoma.

The V call is TRBV6-1, the J call TRBJ2-5; D perhaps matches TRBD1 (5 bases). This CDR3 region has 14 residues. Germline V gives CDR1 MNHNS, CDR2 SASEGT. Trimming removed 6 bases from V and 4 bases from J, with 15 bases in between. The CDR3 bases are TGTGCCAGCAGAGCCCAGGGCGGCAGAGAGACCCAGTACTTC. It is translated as CASRAQGGRETQYF.

The genes are TRBV5-1 and TRBJ2-2, with D hard to call. This CDR3 has 13 residues. Trimming shortened V by 1 base and J by 6 bases, and 7 bases separated the two germline ends. Germline CDR1 reads SGHRS; CDR2 reads YFSETQ. CDR3 protein: CASSLQGAGELFF. CDR3 nucleotide sequence: TGCGCCAGCAGCTTGCAAGGAGCCGGGGAGCTGTTTTTT.

This clone was seen only once. This chain links TRBV5-6 with TRBJ2-3, with unresolved D. CDR1 is SGHDT and CDR2 is YYEEEE in the germline V gene. The CDR3 consists of 15 residues. Trimming removed 3 bases from V and 4 bases from J, with 15 bases in between. The CDR3 loop reads CASSSWQRVSDTQYF. CDR3 coding DNA: TGTGCCAGCAGCTCCTGGCAGCGAGTTTCAGATACGCAGTATTTT.

The chain recombines TRBV29-1 with TRBJ2-3; D possibly corresponds to TRBD1 (6 bases). The V gene's germline CDR1 is SQVTM and CDR2 ANQGSEA. V dropped 7 bases and J dropped 0 bases, with 17 bases sitting between them. The CDR3 has 15 amino acids. The DNA of the CDR3 is TGCAGCGCCAAGAGGGGGTCCTCTAGCACAGATACGCAGTATTTT. The encoded protein is CSAKRGSSSTDTQYF.

The rearrangement joins TRBV18 to TRBJ1-1; D is ambiguous. The CDR3 is made up of 15 amino acids. Trimming removed 3 bases at V and 1 base at J, with 12 bases between. The germline V gene encodes CDR1 KGHSH and CDR2 LQKENI. DNA of the CDR3: TGTGCCAGCTCACCGAATACTGATCAGAACACTGAAGCTTTCTTT. The encoded protein is CASSPNTDQNTEAFF.